The 10 T cell receptor beta chains listed next were all sequenced from one sample in a study of CD8 T cells in ankylosing spondylitis. TCRdb re-called the 5' RACE reads with MiXCR, one entry per CDR3 protein. The sample has 36,000 or so distinct CDR3 sequences; 4.5% to 6% are singletons. The sequenced sample was blood, either unsorted or a sorted T cell fraction (not recorded which). The receptors were sampled from a male donor with ankylosing spondylitis or in good health (not recorded which).

This clonotype was recorded many times. The chain carries TRBV25-1 and TRBJ1-1; D unresolved. CDR3 length: 14 amino acids. V was clipped by 1 base and J by 8 bases, with 14 bases between them. The germline V gene encodes CDR1 MGHDK and CDR2 SYGVNS. In DNA form, the CDR3 reads TGTGCCAGCAGTGAATGGGATAGGGAACCAGAAGCTTTCTTT. It yields the protein CASSEWDREPEAFF.

The chain is built from TRBV5-1 and TRBJ2-2; 11 bases map to TRBD2. CDR3 size: 16 residues. CDR1 and CDR2 (germline): SGHRS, YFSETQ. The junction had 5 bases not matched to a gene; V was cut back by 5 bases and J by 2 bases. The CDR3 region is CASRTGTSGNTGELFF. CDR3 nucleotides: TGCGCCAGCAGAACCGGGACTAGCGGAAACACCGGGGAGCTGTTTTTT.

This clonotype has a count of ten or more. J is TRBJ2-1 and V is TRBV7-3; 9 bases align to TRBD1. The CDR3 runs to 14 residues. Germline CDR1 is SGHTA and CDR2 is FQGTGA. J lost 5 bases, V lost 6 bases, and 5 bases had no gene match. CDR3 DNA sequence: TGTGCCAGCAGGCCCGGGACAGGGAACAATGAGCAGTTCTTC. Residues: CASRPGTGNNEQFF.

This clonotype occurred many times. The rearrangement joins TRBV19 to TRBJ2-7, with a possible D match to TRBD1 (6 bases). Germline V gene lookup returns CDR1 LNHDA and CDR2 SQIVND (reference sequence). Between the trimmed V and J ends, which lost 6 bases and 7 bases, there was a span of 16 bases. The CDR3 is 13 residues long. This chain's CDR3 is CASSPIRGGEQYF. DNA of the CDR3: TGTGCCAGTAGCCCAATTCGAGGGGGAGAGCAGTACTTC.

This clonotype was recorded at least ten times. The chain uses TRBV5-1 and TRBJ1-2; tentative D call: TRBD1 (5 bases). The CDR3 consists of 14 residues. The germline gives CDR1 SGHRS, CDR2 YFSETQ. V lost 4 bases and J 3 bases, leaving 13 bases between the germline ends. In nucleotides, the CDR3 is TGCGCCAGCAGCCCAGGGCCGGGGGACTATGGCTACACCTTC. It codes for CASSPGPGDYGYTF.

Many counts were recorded for this clonotype. CDR3 sequence: CASGGGLAGEGDTQYF. The DNA of the CDR3 is TGTGCCAGCGGCGGTGGACTAGCGGGAGAGGGAGATACGCAGTATTTT. The J gene is TRBJ2-3, the V gene TRBV28, with 13 positions matching TRBD2. Germline V lookup: CDR1 MDHEN, CDR2 SYDVKM. The V gene end was trimmed by 8 bases and the J gene end by 5 bases; junction bases not matched to a gene: 10. The CDR3 is 16 amino acids.

This clonotype showed up many times. The chain recombines TRBV12-5 with TRBJ1-1, with 7 bases fitting TRBD1. CDR1 and CDR2 (germline): LGHNT, FRNRAP. V trimming: 1 base; J trimming: 0 bases; junction bases outside the gene matches: 5. The CDR3 contains 16 residues. The CDR3 sequence: CASGLARDSMNTEAFF. CDR3 nucleotides: TGTGCTAGTGGTTTGGCCAGGGACAGTATGAACACTGAAGCTTTCTTT.

This clonotype was counted many times. This sequence joins TRBV4-2 and TRBJ2-7; 11 bases line up with TRBD1. The germline V gene has CDR1 LGHNA and CDR2 YNFKEQ. The V segment lost 5 bases and the J segment 6 bases; nucleotides outside the gene matches: 6. This CDR3 has 14 amino acids. CDR3 DNA sequence: TGTGCCAGCAGCTTCGGACAGGGGGCGGTCGAGCAGTACTTC. Protein sequence: CASSFGQGAVEQYF.

In this sample, this clonotype turned up many times. The genes are TRBV3-1 and TRBJ2-3; TRBD1 matches 9 bases. CDR1 and CDR2 from the germline V gene are LGHDT and YNNKEL (reference sequence). The J segment lost 5 bases and the V segment lost 3 bases, leaving 6 bases of the junction unmatched. This CDR3 is 15 amino acids long. CDR3 protein: CASSQGQGSGDTQYF. CDR3 in DNA: TGTGCCAGCAGCCAGGGACAGGGATCTGGAGATACGCAGTATTTT.

This clonotype was counted ten times or more. This chain joins TRBV24-1 and TRBJ1-4; 8 nucleotides match TRBD1. The trim removed 4 bases at V and 8 bases at J, leaving 8 bases unmatched. Germline loops: CDR1 KGHDR, CDR2 SFDVKD. The CDR3 runs 15 residues. The CDR3 is CATSDPGGSGEKLFF. CDR3 in DNA: TGTGCCACCAGTGACCCAGGGGGCAGCGGGGAAAAACTGTTTTTT.